This is a list of T cell receptor beta chains from one sample in a study of siplizumab effects on memory and regulatory T cells. Some clones are missing from TCRdb's copy, which holds only in-frame ones; the method was immunoSEQ multiplex PCR. This sample yields some 97,000 clones, of which more than 90% are seen a single time; 0.14% to 0.15% belongs to the top ten. The sequenced sample was CD4+ T cells sorted from blood. These receptors were taken from a human donor in good health. Each CDR3 is given with its conserved first and last residue. D genes are given only for firm matches. Rows may omit the clone size; those that give it use once, few, many or a size class.

CDR3 protein: CASRPQGVYGYTF
CDR3 DNA: TGTGCCAGCAGGCCTCAGGGTGTTTATGGCTACACCTTC
D gene: NA
J gene: TRBJ1-2
clone size: NA
V gene: TRBV28

CDR3 protein: CASSFRGDRPCLYEQYF
CDR3 DNA: TGTGCCAGCAGCTTCCGCGGTGACAGGCCCTGCCTCTACGAGCAGTACTTC
D gene: NA
J gene: TRBJ2-7
clone size: NA
V gene: TRBV21-1

CDR3 protein: CASSTLTGNGETQYF
CDR3 DNA: TGTGCCAGCAGCACCCTGACAGGAAACGGGGAGACCCAGTACTTC
D gene: NA
J gene: TRBJ2-5
clone size: NA
V gene: TRBV5-6

CDR3 protein: CSVVTGEVGGYTF
CDR3 DNA: TGCAGCGTAGTAACAGGGGAAGTGGGTGGCTACACCTTC
D gene: TRBD1
J gene: TRBJ1-2
clone size: NA
V gene: TRBV29-1

CDR3 protein: CASTPGQDKNIQYF
CDR3 DNA: TGTGCCAGTACCCCGGGACAGGACAAAAACATTCAGTACTTC
D gene: TRBD1
J gene: TRBJ2-4
clone size: NA
V gene: TRBV19

CDR3 protein: CASSASLTGHEQYF
CDR3 DNA: TGTGCCAGCAGCGCCAGCCTGACAGGGCACGAGCAGTACTTC
D gene: TRBD1
J gene: TRBJ2-7
clone size: once
V gene: TRBV5-6

CDR3 protein: CASSITVSDYGYTF
CDR3 DNA: TGTGCCAGTAGTATTACGGTGAGCGACTATGGCTACACCTTC
D gene: NA
J gene: TRBJ1-2
clone size: NA
V gene: TRBV19

CDR3 protein: CASSPPDRGRSYGYTF
CDR3 DNA: TGTGCCAGCTCACCTCCGGACAGGGGGCGAAGCTATGGCTACACCTTC
D gene: TRBD1
J gene: TRBJ1-2
clone size: NA
V gene: TRBV18

CDR3 protein: CASSPDRDNQPQHF
CDR3 DNA: TGCGCCAGCAGCCCGGACAGGGACAATCAGCCCCAGCATTTT
D gene: TRBD1
J gene: TRBJ1-5
clone size: NA
V gene: TRBV4-1

CDR3 protein: CASSKGGGDYEQYF
CDR3 DNA: TGTGCCAGCAGTAAAGGGGGCGGAGACTACGAGCAGTACTTC
D gene: TRBD1
J gene: TRBJ2-7
clone size: NA
V gene: TRBV6-1

CDR3 protein: CASSPTGQERVPQHF
CDR3 DNA: TGTGCCAGCAGTCCTACCGGACAGGAAAGGGTTCCCCAGCATTTT
D gene: TRBD1
J gene: TRBJ1-5
clone size: NA
V gene: TRBV28

CDR3 protein: CASSESTWGGSSYNSPLHF
CDR3 DNA: TGCGCCAGCAGTGAGTCGACTTGGGGCGGGAGCTCCTATAATTCACCCCTCCACTTT
D gene: NA
J gene: TRBJ1-6
clone size: NA
V gene: TRBV10-1

CDR3 protein: CASSLTGGTDTQYF
CDR3 DNA: TGTGCCAGCAGCTTAACTGGGGGCACAGATACGCAGTATTTT
D gene: NA
J gene: TRBJ2-3
clone size: once
V gene: TRBV7-3

CDR3 protein: CASSQGTGSSPLHF
CDR3 DNA: TGCGCCAGCAGCCAAGGTACAGGGAGCTCACCCCTCCACTTT
D gene: NA
J gene: TRBJ1-6
clone size: few
V gene: TRBV4-3

CDR3 protein: CASSPRSGRANEKLFF
CDR3 DNA: TGTGCCAGCAGCCCCCGGTCGGGGAGGGCTAATGAAAAACTGTTTTTT
D gene: NA
J gene: TRBJ1-4
clone size: NA
V gene: TRBV7-9

CDR3 protein: CASSWEWTANTEAFF
CDR3 DNA: TGCGCCAGCAGCTGGGAATGGACAGCCAACACTGAAGCTTTCTTT
D gene: NA
J gene: TRBJ1-1
clone size: NA
V gene: TRBV5-1

CDR3 protein: CASRGMAEGTEAFF
CDR3 DNA: TGTGCCAGCAGGGGGATGGCGGAGGGCACTGAAGCTTTCTTT
D gene: NA
J gene: TRBJ1-1
clone size: NA
V gene: TRBV2